This T cell receptor beta chain was sequenced for a study of identical twins. Germline CDR1 reads KGHSH; CDR2 reads LQKENI. CDR3 length: 14 amino acids. V gave up 4 bases and J gave up 5 bases, with 14 bases separating them. Through template switching, a universal primer site was introduced, and the cDNA contained unique molecular identifiers. TCRdb recomputed calls from the 5' RACE reads with MiXCR, one row per CDR3 protein. The profile shows under 300,000 distinct CDR3 sequences, over 12% of them singletons. Sequencing input: memory (CD45RO+) T cells sorted from blood. The chain has TRBV18 and TRBJ2-5, with D tentatively TRBD1 (5 bases). The receptor was derived from a woman aged 18-30 years in good health. For the CDR3, the DNA is TGTGCCAGCTCACTCTCAGGGCCCCGGGAGACCCAGTACTTC. Translation: CASSLSGPRETQYF.